The clone carrying this T cell receptor (beta chain) was detected only a few times. The antigen is undetermined. V shed 0 bases and J shed 6 bases, with 16 bases lying between them. This CDR3 contains 15 residues. Germline CDR1 is DFQATT and CDR2 is SNEGSKA (reference sequence). The beta constant-region primer was an equimolar mix of two oligonucleotides covering TRBC1 and TRBC2. The ligated cDNA underwent four PCR rounds using SP2 and nested alpha and beta constant-region primers. TCRdb ran MiXCR on the UMI-ligation and nested PCR reads and lists one entry per CDR3 protein. The repertoire has roughly 83,000 distinct CDR3 sequences, over 9% of them found once; the top ten carry more than 0.13%. This entry belongs to a study of naive and memory T cell subsets. Findings and limits, study-wide: A few larger clonotypes appeared in naive repertoires, especially CD8, possibly memory cells re-expressing CD45RA. Each distinct alpha or beta sequence counts as one clonotype.

This rearrangement joins TRBV20-1 to TRBJ2-3; tentatively, D is TRBD2 (6 bases). Sequenced: naive CD4+ T cells from blood. The source of this sequence is a human donor in good health. The CDR3 loop is CSARETRRPLDTQYF. The DNA for the CDR3 is TGCAGTGCTAGAGAGACTAGGAGGCCTTTGGATACGCAGTATTTT.